This T cell receptor beta chain was observed in a study of blood T cell repertoires in COVID-19. In Seattle, patients joined the study during active infection and were tracked longitudinally. As originally analysed: Estimation of nucleated cell counts relied on the amplification of reference gene primers. The repertoire was sequenced with immunoSEQ multiplex PCR; TCRdb's copy has only in-frame clones and lacks some. The DNA was the basis for D and trimming; V, J and clone size are from that table. The table records roughly 350,000 clones, around 87% of them present only once. Germline V lookup: CDR1 MNHEY, CDR2 SMNVEV (reference sequence). This CDR3 region has 15 residues. V was pared by 3 bases and J by 2 bases, with 12 bases between.

The receptor was derived from a woman in her thirties with COVID-19, enrolled during active disease. V gene TRBV27 combines with J gene TRBJ2-3, with TRBD1 as a possible D gene (6 bases). The sample consisted of peripheral blood. CDR3 region: CASSFPGAATDTQYF. The CDR3 DNA reads TGTGCCAGCAGTTTCCCAGGGGCGGCCACAGATACGCAGTATTTT.